The clone carrying this T cell receptor beta chain has ten or more counts. The CDR3 runs to 13 residues. The germline V gene has CDR1 MNHNY and CDR2 SVGAGI (reference sequence). Trimming cost V 0 bases and J 7 bases, with 10 bases left between them. Data came from immunoSEQ multiplex PCR; TCRdb stores just in-frame clones and leaves some out. The data list 13,000 or so clones, none observed once; roughly 8% falls to the top ten. This related bone marrow graft donor gave peripheral blood on the day of marrow donation. This record comes from a study of T cells after posttransplantation cyclophosphamide.

Sequenced sample: PBMCs. The TCR comes from a woman in her thirties or forties in good health, CMV-negative, and a related stem cell transplant donor. The chain employs TRBV6-6 and TRBJ2-7; possibly TRBD2 for D (5 bases). Here the CDR3 DNA reads TGTGCCAGCAGTTACTCGATTTCGGGGGAGCAGTACTTC. Residues: CASSYSISGEQYF.